This T cell receptor (beta chain) was retrieved from a study of control samples from healthy donors and cancer patients. Here immunoSEQ multiplex PCR was the method, and the copy in TCRdb shows in-frame clones only, minus some. Of about 83,000 clones in the sample, 91% were seen once. The sample taken for sequencing was blood. This sequence was found in a man in his fifties in good health.

This CDR3 reads CASSRRNQPQHF. CDR3 DNA: TGTGCCAGCAGCCGCCGTAATCAGCCCCAGCATTTT. The rearrangement links TRBV5-8 to TRBJ1-5; no clear D gene. The length of the CDR3 is 12 residues. With 4 bases removed from V and 4 bases from J, the gap between germline ends came to 6 bases. Germline V gene lookup returns CDR1 SGHTS and CDR2 YDEGEE.